This T cell receptor beta chain derives from a study of early T cells in non-severe SARS-CoV-2 infection. This clonotype was seen a handful of times. TCRdb ran MiXCR on the 5' RACE reads and lists one entry per CDR3 protein. The sample lists tens of thousands of distinct CDR3 sequences, around 10% seen once, with 3.5% to 5.5% in the top ten. The CDR3 covers 14 residues. Trimming cost V 4 bases and J 3 bases, with 13 bases left between them. The V gene's germline CDR1 is DFQATT and CDR2 SNEGSKA (reference sequence). Specimen: whole blood. The chain is built from TRBV20-1 and TRBJ1-3, with D unresolved. This receptor was taken from an adult who was a healthcare worker with PCR-confirmed SARS-CoV-2 infection or an uninfected control (not recorded which). CDR3 DNA sequence: TGCAGTGCTACCCTAACGGAGCGTGGAAACACCATATATTTT. As protein: CSATLTERGNTIYF.